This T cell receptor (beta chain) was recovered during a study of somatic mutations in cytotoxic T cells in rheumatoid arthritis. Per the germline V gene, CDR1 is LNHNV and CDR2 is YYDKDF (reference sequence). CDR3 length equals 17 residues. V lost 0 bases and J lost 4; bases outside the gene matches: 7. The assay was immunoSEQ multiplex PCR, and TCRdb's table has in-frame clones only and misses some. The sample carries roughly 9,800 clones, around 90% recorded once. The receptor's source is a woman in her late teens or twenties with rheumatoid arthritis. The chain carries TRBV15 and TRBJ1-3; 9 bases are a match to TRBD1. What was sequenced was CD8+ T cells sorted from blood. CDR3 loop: CATSRDWRTGAGNTIYF. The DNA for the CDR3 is TGTGCCACCAGCAGAGATTGGAGGACAGGGGCGGGAAACACCATATATTTT.